The T cell receptor beta chain under discussion was sequenced for a study of molecular identifiers for immune sequencing clone quantification (dated by TCRdb to 2017 to 2018). Study-wide context: For a replicate experiment, RNA from 20,000 or 100,000 naive CD8 T cells was divided into five aliquots, and four of the five aliquots were sequenced. This methods study benchmarked molecular-identifier clustering-based TCR repertoire sequencing (MIDCIRS) and TCR RNA copy counting, using CD8 T cells to do so. Study-wide findings and limitations: In CMV-specific effector cells, clones with more than 20 RNA copies contained over 98% of molecules, whereas in naive cells such clones contained under 1% of molecules. Identical TCR molecules sharing a barcode could cause highly expanded clone sizes to be underestimated. Spiked-in Jurkat TCR RNA equivalent to a single cell was reported to be detectable even among more than 900,000 naive CD8 T cells. Naive libraries contained spiked-in Jurkat TCR RNA (around eleven copies' worth), which is not part of the donor repertoire. When barcode sub-clustering was left out, chimeric consensus sequences inflated TCR diversity, with chimeras reaching as high as 47%. Modeling indicated approximately 3.1 TCR RNA copies recovered per cell, compared with 7.5 to 10 by digital PCR, which implies a capture efficiency of approximately 30%.

Libraries of naive CD8 T cells were built from about 20,000 to 1,000,000 sorted cells, with 10%, 30% or 50% of the purified RNA used. On a BD FACSAria II, naive CD8 T cells were FACS-sorted as CD8+CD4-CCR7+CD45RA+ and collected into RLT Plus buffer. Detection sensitivity was tested by spiking Jurkat RNA equal to roughly ten TCR copies' worth into samples containing about 17,000-1,000,000 naive CD8 T cells. Enrichment of CD8 T cells was performed with RosetteSep CD8+ T Cell Enrichment Cocktail and Ficoll-Paque, after which ACK red cell lysis was carried out. This clonotype appeared a few times. The antigen it recognizes is unknown. Relative to the germline gene, one junction end is altered; a read error may explain this. CDR1 is given as MNHEY and CDR2 as SVGEGT, both from the germline V gene. Spanning cysteine to phenylalanine, the CDR3 consists of 14 amino acids. Only the CDR3 portion is preserved as DNA: 42 bases, with reading frame beginning at the first base.

Library preparation used PCR. TCRdb records NextSeq 500 as the sequencer. Preparation of bulk TCR libraries followed a previously described approach, with the TCR primers listed in Table S5. The Qiagen AllPrep DNA/RNA kit was used to purify total RNA. Reads from multiple sequencing runs of the same library were pooled before analysis. Turning to the authors' computational methods: Only reads with exact TCR constant sequence were kept, trimmed to 150 nt, and grouped by their 12-nt molecular barcodes. Reads inside each barcode group were sub-clustered using a 15% Levenshtein threshold, and a quality-weighted consensus sequence was constructed for each RNA molecule. Non-functional sequences were filtered out, along with any lower-count sequence sitting one edit away from another sequence. On the basis of fitting two negative binomial distributions, barcode sub-clusters with fewer than 20% of the maximum read count were discarded. TCRdb's own reprocessing of the public reads used fastp at Q25 and MiXCR and kept productive beta chains. Identical CDR3 proteins give one entry, which carries the most common genes and DNA. TCRdb's processing, not the study's, gives the V and J calls here. Counted in this sample were some 320,000 distinct CDR3 sequences; about 23% of them appeared once. The ten biggest clones cover roughly 0.7% of the sample.

The sequenced material came from naive CD8+ T cells from blood, with Jurkat cell RNA spiked in. The sample's cell subset or site label is to be understood as: FACS-sorted CD8+CD4-CCR7+CD45RA+ naive T cells. In this chain, TRBV6-2 or TRBV6-3 is recombined with TRBJ2-3, with TRBD1 as a weak D call on 5 bases. This receptor was obtained from a human donor in good health. Some libraries in this study had Jurkat cell RNA spiked in. The sequence in DNA is TGTGCCAGCAGTTGGCTCGCATCCACAGGTACGCAGTATTTT. This yields the protein CASSWLASTGTQYF.